Detailed here is one T cell receptor beta chain. It has no known antigen specificity. The input lacks base qualities; no much larger clone sits a single base away. This record belongs to a study of blood T cell repertoires in COVID-19 (dated by TCRdb to about 2020). Notes on the research overall: Samples covering the acute and convalescent phases of COVID-19 were provided by collaborators in the United States, Italy and Spain. Samples were obtained from the ongoing ImmuneRACE study (first 160 participants) and from 950 to 1,500 subjects provided by 6 global collaborators. Sample metadata almost always included a de-identified subject ID, COVID-19 status, age in years and sex. Deeply sampled blood TCRbeta repertoires from subjects exposed to, actively infected with, or recovered from COVID-19 were included in the dataset. HLA class I and class II types, where available, came from metadata supplied by the sample provider rather than from assay-based typing. A freely available public database, intended as a resource for researchers studying the immune response to SARS-CoV-2, is where the repertoires were released. The prospective study material was composed of cDNA or gDNA derived from T cells, B-cell-depleted T cells, or PBMCs. Overall study outcomes, separate from this receptor: The quantity of clinical and demographic metadata differed by source and by participant and was supplied without curation.

One collaborating source in Seattle enrolled patients during active infection and followed them longitudinally through the course of disease. The collaborating institutions used their own protocols to collect whole blood in K2EDTA tubes. Collaborator samples were shipped for TCRbeta analysis as frozen whole blood, isolated PBMCs, or DNA extracted from either sample type. The germline V gene gives CDR1 as SGHTA and CDR2 as FQGTGA. The CDR3 numbers 16 residues from cysteine through phenylalanine. Kept here is only the CDR3 DNA, which spans 48 bases and is read in frame from base 1. Compared with germline, V lacks 5 bases and J lacks 6 bases; bases without a gene match: 13. TCRbeta CDR3 regions were amplified from genomic DNA using the immunoSEQ Assay, a bias-controlled multiplex PCR. Per the original workflow: Nucleated cell counts per sample were estimated from amplification of reference gene primers within the assay. To quantify the absolute abundance of each unique TCRbeta CDR3 rearrangement, sequence reads were collapsed and filtered. For each sample, productive Simpson clonality was calculated as the square root of Simpson's diversity index across productive rearrangements. The table comes from immuneACCESS by way of TCRdb, which keeps in-frame sequences with V and J called. Part of the clones is missing from these tables; in studies checked, under half for an unresolved V gene and the rest for unknown reasons. Clone size and the V and J calls come from that table; the DNA yielded D and trimming. The sample table records 150,000 to 200,000 clones; roughly 87% of these occur just once. Around 7.3% of the sample is held by the ten biggest clonotypes.

The sequenced sample was peripheral blood. This receptor was obtained from a woman in her seventies with COVID-19, enrolled during active disease. Rearrangement joined TRBV7-3 to TRBJ2-3; TRBD2 agrees with 8 junctional bases. DNA sequence: TGTGCCAGCAGCGGCCCCGGGACTAGAAATAGGGATACGCAGTATTTT. The encoded protein is CASSGPGTRNRDTQYF.